Reported below is one TCR beta chain. The data were taken from a study of blood T cell repertoires in COVID-19. Study summary: From the United States, Italy and Spain came samples of acute and convalescent COVID-19. T cells, B-cell-depleted T cells, or PBMCs supplied cDNA or gDNA.

V was shortened by 0 bases and J by 7 bases, with 13 bases between the two germline ends. CDR1 SGHDT and CDR2 YYEEEE come from the germline V gene. The CDR3 runs to 15 residues. How the authors handled the data: Using reference gene primer amplification, nucleated cell counts were estimated. Data came from immunoSEQ multiplex PCR; TCRdb stores just in-frame clones and leaves some out. V, J and clone size are taken as reported in that table, and D and trimming were inferred from the DNA itself. Here the sample spans about 26,000 clones, about 89% being singletons. This receptor was taken from a man in his sixties or seventies with active COVID-19. This chain connects TRBV5-6 to TRBJ1-4, with D possibly TRBD1 on 5 matching bases. The sequenced sample was peripheral blood. CDR3 amino acids: CASSLGRGGGEKLFF. CDR3 in DNA: TGTGCCAGCAGCTTGGGTAGGGGCGGTGGTGAAAAACTGTTTTTT.